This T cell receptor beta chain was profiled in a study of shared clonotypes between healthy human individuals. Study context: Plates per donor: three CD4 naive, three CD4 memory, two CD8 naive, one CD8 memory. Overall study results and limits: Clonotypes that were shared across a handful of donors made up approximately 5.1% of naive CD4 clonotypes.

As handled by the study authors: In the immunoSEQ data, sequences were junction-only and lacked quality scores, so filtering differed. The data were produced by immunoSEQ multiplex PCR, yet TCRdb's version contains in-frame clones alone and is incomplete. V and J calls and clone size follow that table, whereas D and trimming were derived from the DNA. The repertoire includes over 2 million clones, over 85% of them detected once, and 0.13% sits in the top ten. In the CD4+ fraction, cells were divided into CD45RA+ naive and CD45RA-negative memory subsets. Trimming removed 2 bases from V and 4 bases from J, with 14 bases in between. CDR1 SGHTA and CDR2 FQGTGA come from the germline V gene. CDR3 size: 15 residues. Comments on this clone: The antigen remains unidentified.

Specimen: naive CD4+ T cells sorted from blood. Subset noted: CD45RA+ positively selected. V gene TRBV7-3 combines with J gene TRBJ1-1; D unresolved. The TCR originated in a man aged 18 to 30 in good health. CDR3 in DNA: TGTGCCAGCAGCTTAGTGGCAGGCGGAATCACTGAAGCTTTCTTT. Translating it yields CASSLVAGGITEAFF.